Shown below are 20 T cell receptor beta chains from a single sample sequenced in a study of blood T cell repertoires in COVID-19 (dated by TCRdb to the early 2020s). Library method: the immunoSEQ multiplex PCR assay. TCRdb's version of the immuneACCESS table is confined to in-frame rearrangements and falls short of the full clone set. An unresolved V gene accounts for under half of the shortfall where checked; the remainder is of unknown origin. The sample table contains some 390,000 clones; only one count was recorded for around 92% of them. The ten largest clonotypes hold 1.7% of the sample. Sequenced: PBMCs or T cells enriched from blood (not recorded which). The source of these receptors is a woman in her twenties or thirties who had recovered from COVID-19.

The J gene is TRBJ1-2, the V gene TRBV5-4, with D tentatively TRBD1 (6 bases). V was shortened by 4 bases and J by 8 bases, with 18 bases between the two germline ends. CDR3 size: 14 residues. Germline assignment: CDR1 SGHNT and CDR2 YYREEE (reference sequence). CDR3 region: CASSSPGTIWGYTF. The DNA of the CDR3 is TGTGCCAGCAGCAGCCCCGGGACAATTTGGGGCTACACCTTC.

The chain carries TRBV5-1 and TRBJ2-1; tentatively, D is TRBD2 (6 bases). V lost 5 bases, J lost 3 bases, and 18 bases lay in between. This CDR3 region has 16 residues. Germline V gene sequence: CDR1 SGHRS, CDR2 YFSETQ. The DNA of the CDR3 is TGCGCCAGCAGGACGGGAGAGCTGACACGCTACAATGAGCAGTTCTTC. This encodes CASRTGELTRYNEQFF.

This rearrangement joins TRBV11-2 to TRBJ2-3; possibly TRBD1 for D (5 bases). Trimming removed 6 bases from V and 3 bases from J, with 10 bases in between. Germline V gene data show CDR1 as SGHAT and CDR2 as FQNNGV. The CDR3 runs 13 residues. CDR3 bases: TGTGCCAGCAGACACAGGAGTACAGATACGCAGTATTTT. Its translation: CASRHRSTDTQYF.

The V call is TRBV18, the J call TRBJ1-5, with TRBD1 as a possible D gene (6 bases). CDR3 length: 15 residues. The germline V gene encodes CDR1 KGHSH and CDR2 LQKENI. V lost 2 bases to trimming and J lost 3 bases, with 11 bases between them. The CDR3 loop reads CASSPEQGFNQPQHF. The CDR3 region has the DNA TGTGCCAGCTCACCAGAACAGGGCTTCAATCAGCCCCAGCATTTT.

This clone was detected only a few times. V and J are TRBV10-3 and TRBJ1-6, with 7 nucleotides matching TRBD1. The V gene's germline CDR1 is ENHRY and CDR2 SYGVKD. V lost 1 base and J lost 6; bases outside the gene matches: 3. CDR3 size: 15 residues. CDR3 nucleotide sequence: TGTGCCATCAGTGAGTTGGGACAGCTTAATTCACCCCTCCACTTT. This encodes CAISELGQLNSPLHF.

J is TRBJ1-6 and V is TRBV29-1; D is unresolved. The CDR3 is made up of 14 amino acids. Germline CDR1 SQVTM, CDR2 ANQGSEA. V was pared by 2 bases and J by 7 bases, with 12 bases between. CDR3 sequence reads: CSVEYSQKNSPLHF. The CDR3 region has the DNA TGCAGCGTTGAATATTCCCAGAAAAATTCACCCCTCCACTTT.

The V gene is TRBV5-4, the J gene TRBJ1-2; 10 bases agree with TRBD1. Trimming at V came to 5 bases and at J to 8 bases, leaving 3 bases not matched to a gene. Germline V gene sequence: CDR1 SGHNT, CDR2 YYREEE (reference sequence). CDR3 length: 12 residues. The CDR3 DNA reads as TGTGCCAGCAGGGGACAGGGGAGCGGCTACACCTTC. It specifies CASRGQGSGYTF.

The chain combines TRBV7-2 with TRBJ2-1; D possibly corresponds to TRBD1 (6 bases). Germline CDR1 is SGHTA and CDR2 is FQGNSA. This CDR3 is built from 19 residues. Trimming stripped 2 bases from V and 4 bases from J, with 24 bases between. The CDR3 region is CASSLRPPGQGGPYNEQFF. CDR3 DNA: TGTGCCAGCAGCTTAAGACCCCCGGGACAAGGCGGACCTTACAATGAGCAGTTCTTC.

The chain joins TRBV11-2 to TRBJ2-2; D is unresolved. V lost 4 bases and J 3 bases, leaving 12 bases between the germline ends. The CDR3 sequence is 15 residues long. Germline V gives CDR1 SGHAT, CDR2 FQNNGV. CDR3 DNA sequence: TGTGCCAGCAGCTACGGTTTGCGCGACACCGGGGAGCTGTTTTTT. Its translation: CASSYGLRDTGELFF.

V usage is TRBV28 and J usage is TRBJ1-2; D unresolved. With 9 bases removed from V and 5 bases from J, the gap between germline ends came to 10 bases. The germline V gene has CDR1 MDHEN and CDR2 SYDVKM. The CDR3 sequence is 11 residues long. CDR3 DNA sequence: TGTGCCAGTTCGGAGGTTTATGGCTACACCTTC. It is translated as CASSEVYGYTF.

This rearrangement joins TRBV15 to TRBJ2-1; TRBD1 is a possible D gene (6 bases). V lost 1 base and J 3 bases, leaving 13 bases between the germline ends. Per the germline V gene, CDR1 is LNHNV and CDR2 is YYDKDF (reference sequence). This CDR3 spans 16 amino acids. CDR3: CATSRGTENFYNEQFF. DNA for the CDR3: TGTGCCACCAGCAGAGGGACAGAAAATTTCTACAATGAGCAGTTCTTC. The variable domain in full, completed from reference TRBV15 and TRBJ2-1, reads DAMVIQNPRYQVTQFGKPVTLSCSQTLNHNVMYWYQQKSSQAPKLLFHYYDKDFNNEADTPDNFQSRRPNTSFCFLDIRSPGLGDTAMYLCATSRGTENFYNEQFFGPGTRLTVL.

The rearrangement joins TRBV7-9 to TRBJ2-7; D possibly corresponds to TRBD2 (6 bases). The CDR3 has 15 amino acids. V lost 3 bases and J 1 base, leaving 13 bases between the germline ends. Germline V gene lookup returns CDR1 SEHNR and CDR2 FQNEAQ (reference sequence). The DNA of the CDR3 is TGTGCCAGCAGCTTTGGGGACGGAGGGTCCTACGAGCAGTACTTC. This translates into CASSFGDGGSYEQYF. Supplemented by reference TRBV7-9 and TRBJ2-7, the full variable domain reads DTGVSQNPRHKITKRGQNVTFRCDPISEHNRLYWYRQTLGQGPEFLTYFQNEAQLEKSRLLSDRFSAERPKGSFSTLEIQRTEQGDSAMYLCASSFGDGGSYEQYFGPGTRLTVT.

In its sample, this clone was seen once. The V call is TRBV15, the J call TRBJ1-4, with TRBD1 matching over 8 bases. This CDR3 has 15 amino acids. The germline V gene encodes CDR1 LNHNV and CDR2 YYDKDF (reference sequence). Trimming cost V 5 bases and J 7 bases; bases outside gene matches: 9. CDR3 sequence (DNA): TGTGCCACCAGCTATCGACAGGGGAAAGGTGAAAAACTGTTTTTT. Its protein product is CATSYRQGKGEKLFF.

CDR3 loop: CASSRTSGSRGTQYF. The CDR3 DNA reads TGTGCCAGCAGTCGGACTAGCGGGAGTAGGGGGACCCAGTACTTC. The rearrangement joins TRBV6-6 to TRBJ2-5; 13 bases are shared with TRBD2. The CDR3 length is 15 residues. Germline V lookup: CDR1 MNHNY, CDR2 SVGAGI (reference sequence). V gave up 5 bases and J gave up 7 bases; unmatched junction bases: 7.

V and J are TRBV5-1 and TRBJ2-7; 8 bases map to TRBD1. This CDR3 comprises 16 residues. The J segment lost 7 bases and the V segment lost 4 bases, leaving 16 bases of the junction unmatched. CDR1 SGHRS and CDR2 YFSETQ come from the germline V gene. The CDR3 DNA reads as TGCGCCAGCAGCCTTCCTCTCGGACAGGGAATGGGGGAGCAGTACTTC. This sequence encodes CASSLPLGQGMGEQYF.

The chain combines TRBV6-5 with TRBJ1-1; D ambiguous. This CDR3 has 14 amino acids. The germline CDR1 and CDR2 sequences are MNHEY and SVGAGI. V gave up 0 bases and J gave up 6 bases, with 11 bases separating them. CDR3 amino acids: CASSYSARGSEAFF. In DNA form, the CDR3 reads TGTGCCAGCAGTTACTCAGCGAGAGGGTCTGAAGCTTTCTTT.

V gene TRBV28 combines with J gene TRBJ1-2; D unresolved. The CDR3 sequence is 13 residues long. Trimming took 6 bases from V and 7 from J, leaving 15 bases between them. The germline CDR1 and CDR2 sequences are MDHEN and SYDVKM. The CDR3 coding sequence is TGTGCCAGCAGATCCCTCGAGGCGAGTGGCTACACCTTC. Its translation: CASRSLEASGYTF.

V gene TRBV18 combines with J gene TRBJ1-2; D possibly corresponds to TRBD1 (5 bases). The CDR3 loop spans 16 amino acids. Germline V CDR1 and CDR2: KGHSH, LQKENI. V lost 0 bases to trimming and J lost 4 bases, with 15 bases between them. The CDR3 is CASSPPGKDRTYGYTF. The DNA of the CDR3 is TGTGCCAGCTCACCACCGGGAAAAGACAGAACCTATGGCTACACCTTC.

The rearrangement joins TRBV7-2 to TRBJ2-5; D gene ambiguous. This CDR3 comprises 15 residues. V was cut by 0 bases and J by 2 bases, with 10 bases left in between. Per germline, CDR1 SGHTA and CDR2 FQGNSA. The chain's CDR3 is CASSLALAVQETQYF. The CDR3 DNA follows: TGTGCCAGCAGCTTAGCGTTGGCGGTACAAGAGACCCAGTACTTC.

The V call is TRBV15, the J call TRBJ2-7, with 9 positions matching TRBD1. The germline CDR1 and CDR2 sequences are LNHNV and YYDKDF (reference sequence). There are 15 residues in the CDR3. With V trimmed by 9 bases and J by 4 bases, 13 bases remained unmatched. In DNA, the CDR3 is TGTGCCACAGGGACCGGGACAGGGAACAGGTACGAGCAGTACTTC. It codes for CATGTGTGNRYEQYF.